This TCR beta chain was identified during a study of identical twins. This clonotype was observed a handful of times. In germline, CDR1 is ENHRY, CDR2 SYGVKD. The CDR3 extends over 14 amino acids. V was pared by 2 bases and J by 8 bases, with 13 bases between. TCRdb reprocessed the 5' RACE reads with MiXCR, giving one entry per CDR3 protein. The sample lists around 570,000 distinct CDR3 sequences, 9% to 10% occurring once. A further study also used this sample, focusing on yellow fever vaccine responses in identical twins.

The V and J genes are TRBV10-3 and TRBJ2-1; TRBD1 or TRBD2 may be the D gene (5 bases each). The sequence was collected from a woman in her late teens or twenties in good health. Sequencing was carried out using PBMCs. The CDR3 region is CAISERGRLYEQFF. The CDR3 coding sequence is TGTGCCATCAGTGAGCGGGGACGTCTCTATGAGCAGTTCTTC.